The next 10 T cell receptor beta chains were all read from a single sample in a study of T-cell memory formation after mild COVID-19. TCRdb reprocessed the 5' RACE reads with MiXCR, giving one entry per CDR3 protein. The data contain roughly 70,000 distinct CDR3 sequences, approximately 15% of them singletons. The specimen was PBMCs or a T cell subset sorted from them (not recorded which). Source of these receptors: an adult woman who had mild COVID-19 (a few samples of this study predate the infection). Cell type and time point are not known.

The chain is built from TRBV5-1 and TRBJ1-2; 7 bases fit TRBD1. There are 12 residues in the CDR3. The germline gives CDR1 SGHRS, CDR2 YFSETQ. Unmatched junction bases numbered 1, after V lost 4 bases and J lost 4 bases. This CDR3 reads CASSGDSYGYTF. The CDR3 nucleotides are TGCGCCAGCAGCGGGGACAGCTATGGCTACACCTTC.

The chain couples TRBV4-1 to TRBJ2-7; TRBD1 agrees at 10 bases. Germline CDR1 MGHRA, CDR2 YSYEKL. V lost 3 bases to trimming and J lost 3 bases; unmatched junction nucleotides: 5. The CDR3 totals 15 residues. CDR3 sequence reads: CASSHPGQGHYEQYF. CDR3 sequence (DNA): TGCGCCAGCAGCCATCCGGGACAGGGGCACTACGAGCAGTACTTC.

The rearrangement links TRBV5-6 to TRBJ2-3; 9 bases are shared with TRBD1. With 4 bases clipped from V and 3 bases from J, the junction kept 3 bases outside the gene matches. The length of the CDR3 is 14 residues. CDR1 and CDR2 (germline): SGHDT, YYEEEE. CDR3 DNA sequence: TGTGCCAGCAGCCCTGACAGGGGGACAGATACGCAGTATTTT. This codes for CASSPDRGTDTQYF.

The rearrangement links TRBV6-5 to TRBJ1-2; D remains unclear. This CDR3 comprises 15 residues. V lost 4 bases and J lost 7, with 19 bases in between. CDR1 and CDR2 from the germline V gene are MNHEY and SVGAGI. CDR3 in amino acids: CASSWGLDGRGGYTF. CDR3 nucleotides: TGTGCCAGCAGTTGGGGATTGGACGGGCGGGGTGGCTACACCTTC.

The V call is TRBV7-2, the J call TRBJ2-1; D remains ambiguous. CDR3 length equals 11 residues. Germline CDR1 is SGHTA and CDR2 is FQGNSA. The V and J ends lost 3 bases and 7 bases respectively, with 4 bases between them. In nucleotides, the CDR3 is TGTGCCAGCAGCTTTACTAATGAGCAGTTCTTC. Protein sequence: CASSFTNEQFF. Together with reference TRBV7-2 and TRBJ2-1, the CDR3 gives the full variable domain: GAGVSQSPSNKVTEKGKDVELRCDPISGHTALYWYRQSLGQGLEFLIYFQGNSAPDKSGLPSDRFSAERTGGSVSTLTIQRTQQEDSAVYLCASSFTNEQFFGPGTRLTVL.

This chain connects TRBV20-1 to TRBJ2-7; D unclear. V was cut by 3 bases and J by 2 bases, with 11 bases left in between. CDR1 DFQATT and CDR2 SNEGSKA come from the germline V gene (reference sequence). The CDR3 length is 13 residues. The DNA of the CDR3 is TGCAGTGCTAGGCGCCTCATGGCCTACGAGCAGTACTTC. Its translation: CSARRLMAYEQYF.

In this sample, this clonotype turned up a few times. This chain uses TRBV29-1 with TRBJ2-1; TRBD2 matches at 10 bases. The CDR3 has 13 residues. Germline values: CDR1 SQVTM, CDR2 ANQGSEA. Unmatched junction bases numbered 7, after V lost 7 bases and J lost 7 bases. In DNA form, the CDR3 reads TGCAGCGCCGGACTAGCGGACTCAAATGAGCAGTTCTTC. Its protein is CSAGLADSNEQFF.

The V gene is TRBV7-7, the J gene TRBJ1-4; 7 bases fit TRBD1. This CDR3 has 15 amino acids. Trimming took 5 bases from V and 7 from J; bases not matched to a gene: 10. CDR1 and CDR2 from the germline V gene are SSHAT and FNYEAQ (reference sequence). Written as DNA, the CDR3 is TGTGCCAGCAGCACTGGGACAGCGGGGAGTGAAAAACTGTTTTTT. Its translation: CASSTGTAGSEKLFF. Full variable domain (remainder filled in from reference TRBV7-7 and TRBJ1-4): GAGVSQSPRYKVTKRGQDVTLRCDPISSHATLYWYQQALGQGPEFLTYFNYEAQPDKSGLPSDRFSAERPEGSISTLTIQRTEQRDSAMYRCASSTGTAGSEKLFFGSGTQLSVL.

This clonotype was detected only a few times. The chain recombines TRBV15 with TRBJ2-3; TRBD2 matches at 7 bases. From germline, CDR1 is LNHNV and CDR2 YYDKDF (reference sequence). V lost 6 bases and J lost 5; bases outside the gene matches: 8. This CDR3 region has 14 residues. CDR3 in amino acids: CATSRAGAGDTQYF. CDR3 DNA sequence: TGTGCCACCAGTAGGGCGGGAGCCGGAGATACGCAGTATTTT. The full variable domain, with the rest looked up from reference TRBV15 and TRBJ2-3, is DAMVIQNPRYQVTQFGKPVTLSCSQTLNHNVMYWYQQKSSQAPKLLFHYYDKDFNNEADTPDNFQSRRPNTSFCFLDIRSPGLGDTAMYLCATSRAGAGDTQYFGPGTRLTVL.

This clonotype was seen at least ten times. The chain combines TRBV12-3 or TRBV12-4 with TRBJ2-7; TRBD1 is a possible D gene (5 bases). V lost 6 bases to trimming and J lost 2 bases, with 14 bases between them. CDR3 size: 14 residues. The CDR3 loop reads CASSSGDRTYEQYF. The CDR3 DNA follows: TGTGCCAGCAGCTCCGGTGACAGAACCTACGAGCAGTACTTC.